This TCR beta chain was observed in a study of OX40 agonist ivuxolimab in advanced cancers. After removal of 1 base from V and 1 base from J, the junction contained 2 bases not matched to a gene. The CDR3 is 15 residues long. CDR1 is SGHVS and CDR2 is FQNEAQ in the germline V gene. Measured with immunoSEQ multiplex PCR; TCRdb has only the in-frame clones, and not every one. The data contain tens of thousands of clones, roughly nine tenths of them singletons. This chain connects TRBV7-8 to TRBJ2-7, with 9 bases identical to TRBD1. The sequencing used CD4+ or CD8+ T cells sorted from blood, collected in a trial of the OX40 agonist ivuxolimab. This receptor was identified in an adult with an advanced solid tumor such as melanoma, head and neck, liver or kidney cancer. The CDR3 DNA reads TGTGCCAGCAGCTTAGTTGGGACAGGGTCCTACGAGCAGTACTTC. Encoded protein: CASSLVGTGSYEQYF. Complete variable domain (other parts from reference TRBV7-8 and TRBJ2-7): GAGVSQSPRYKVAKRGQDVALRCDPISGHVSLFWYQQALGQGPEFLTYFQNEAQLDKSGLPSDRFFAERPEGSVSTLKIQRTQQEDSAVYLCASSLVGTGSYEQYFGPGTRLTVT.